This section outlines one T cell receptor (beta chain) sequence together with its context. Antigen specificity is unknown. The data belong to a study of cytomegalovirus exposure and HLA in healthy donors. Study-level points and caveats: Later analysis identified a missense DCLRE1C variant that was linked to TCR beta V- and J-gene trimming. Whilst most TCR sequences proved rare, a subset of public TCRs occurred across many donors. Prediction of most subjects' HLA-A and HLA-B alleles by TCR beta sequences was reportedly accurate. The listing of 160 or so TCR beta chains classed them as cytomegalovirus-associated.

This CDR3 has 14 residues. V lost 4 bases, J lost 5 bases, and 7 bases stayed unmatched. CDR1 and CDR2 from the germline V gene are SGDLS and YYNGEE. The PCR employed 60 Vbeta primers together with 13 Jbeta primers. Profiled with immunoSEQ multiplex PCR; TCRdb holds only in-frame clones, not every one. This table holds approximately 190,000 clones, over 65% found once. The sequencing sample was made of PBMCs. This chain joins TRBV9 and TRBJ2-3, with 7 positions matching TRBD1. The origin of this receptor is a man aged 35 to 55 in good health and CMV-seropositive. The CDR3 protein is CASSSTGAVDTQYF. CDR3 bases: TGTGCCAGCAGCTCCACAGGGGCGGTAGATACGCAGTATTTT.